This TCR beta chain was captured in a study of Graves' ophthalmopathy and Graves' hyperthyroidism. With V trimmed by 5 bases and J by 4 bases, 10 bases remained unmatched. The CDR3 length is 16 residues. CDR1 and CDR2 from the germline V gene are SEHNR and FQNEAQ (reference sequence). For repertoire sequencing, the TCR beta CDR3 regions were amplified from RNA transcripts. Following a first-round RT-PCR that used HTBI primers, a second-round multiplex PCR was carried out. TCRdb analysed the multiplex PCR reads with MiXCR anew, one entry per CDR3 protein. The table records 650,000 to 800,000 distinct CDR3 sequences, approximately 39% of them present only once.

The clonotype was recovered from an adult man with Graves' ophthalmopathy. Sample: peripheral blood. V usage is TRBV7-9 and J usage is TRBJ2-5, with 10 bases aligning to TRBD2. The CDR3 DNA follows: TGTGCCAGCAGCACCTTAGCGGGGGGCAAGGGAGAGACCCAGTACTTC. It codes for CASSTLAGGKGETQYF.